This TCR beta chain was identified in a study of Tregs in tolerant kidney transplant recipients. Only in-frame clones appear in the TCRdb table, and some are missing; sequencing was by immunoSEQ multiplex PCR. The sample carries over 50,000 clones, around 83% recorded once. Study observations and caveats: Validation in larger populations is needed because few patients were studied. Activated donor B cell expansion appeared to reveal the most relevant donor-specific TCRbeta repertoire. Biological reproducibility was not directly addressed in this study.

The CDR3 has 15 residues. Per germline, CDR1 SGDLS and CDR2 YYNGEE. Trimming took 0 bases from V and 9 from J, leaving 18 bases between them. Thawed PBMCs were FACS-sorted into unstimulated CD4+CD25+CD127- regulatory T cells, CD4+CD25- non-regulatory cells, CD4 and CD8 cells. As regards this clone: The target antigen is unknown.

The gene calls are TRBV9 and TRBJ2-5, with D perhaps matching TRBD1 (6 bases). The clonotype originates from a human donor in good health. What was sequenced was CD4+ T cells from blood. CDR3 sequence reads: CASSVELQGTSAQYF. The CDR3 nucleotides are TGTGCCAGCAGCGTAGAACTGCAGGGGACCTCCGCCCAGTACTTC.